The following is a T cell receptor beta chain sequence with its context. Its antigen is not yet known. No quality values exist for individual bases; no much larger clone is one base distant. The data originate from a study of blood T cell repertoires in COVID-19 (dated by TCRdb to the early 2020s). About the investigation overall: Samples from collaborators originated in the United States, Italy and Spain and spanned both the acute and convalescent phases of COVID-19. Samples were obtained from the ongoing ImmuneRACE study (first 160 participants) and from about 1,300 subjects provided by 6 global collaborators. Where available, HLA class I and class II types were obtained from metadata supplied by the sample provider rather than from assay-based typing. Sample metadata almost always included a de-identified subject ID, COVID-19 status, age in years and sex. Subjects who had been exposed to COVID-19, were actively infected with it, or had recovered from it provided the deeply sampled blood TCRbeta repertoires that made up the dataset. The prospective study material was composed of cDNA or gDNA derived from T cells, B-cell-depleted T cells, or PBMCs. The repertoires were released in a freely available public database meant as a resource for research on the immune response to SARS-CoV-2. The study at large found these results: The amount of clinical and demographic metadata varied by source and participant and was provided uncurated.

Whole blood was collected in K2EDTA tubes by collaborating institutions according to the institutions' own protocols. For TCRbeta analysis, collaborator samples were shipped as frozen whole blood, as isolated PBMCs, or as DNA extracted from either sample type. V trim: 2 bases; J trim: 2 bases; unmatched bases: 5. The CDR3 contains 15 residues, cysteine and phenylalanine counted. CDR3 DNA only is kept here, 45 bases in frame from base 1. The germline V gene (reference sequence) yields MNHEY for CDR1 and SMNVEV for CDR2. TCRbeta CDR3 regions were amplified from genomic DNA using the immunoSEQ Assay, a bias-controlled multiplex PCR. Per the authors' processing: Nucleated cell counts per sample were estimated from amplification of reference gene primers within the assay. Sequence reads were collapsed and filtered to measure the absolute abundance of every unique TCRbeta CDR3 rearrangement. For each sample, productive Simpson clonality was calculated by taking the square root of Simpson's diversity index across productive rearrangements. Sourced from immuneACCESS, this table was stored by TCRdb with only in-frame sequences that have V and J called. A share of the clones is absent; for the studies checked, an unresolved V gene accounts for under half, and the remainder has no known explanation. That table furnishes V, J and clone size, whereas the DNA furnished D and trimming. The sample contains approximately 78,000 clones, less than 90% of them found a single time. The ten largest clonotypes hold about 18% of the sample.

This clonotype originated in a woman older than 75 with acute or convalescent COVID-19. The V and J segments used are TRBV27 and TRBJ1-2; a stretch of 7 junction bases matches TRBD1. The sample comprised peripheral blood. Here is the DNA: TGTGCCAGCAGTTTACGGACAGGAAGAAACTATGGCTACACCTTC. Its protein product is CASSLRTGRNYGYTF.